This T cell receptor beta chain was sequenced for a study of blood T cell repertoires in COVID-19 (dated by TCRdb to about 2020). Context from the whole study: Collaborator samples came from the United States, Italy and Spain and covered acute and convalescent phases of COVID-19. The prospective study material was composed of cDNA or gDNA derived from T cells, B-cell-depleted T cells, or PBMCs. Subjects who had been exposed to COVID-19, were actively infected with it, or had recovered from it provided the deeply sampled blood TCRbeta repertoires that made up the dataset. A freely available public database, intended as a resource for researchers studying the immune response to SARS-CoV-2, is where the repertoires were released. Samples were obtained from the ongoing ImmuneRACE study (first 160 participants) and from 1,254 subjects provided by 6 global collaborators. Sample metadata almost always included a de-identified subject ID, COVID-19 status, age in years and sex. HLA class I and class II types, where available, came from metadata supplied by the sample provider rather than from assay-based typing.

The collaborating institutions used their own protocols to collect whole blood in K2EDTA tubes. For TCRbeta analysis, collaborator samples were shipped as frozen whole blood, as isolated PBMCs, or as DNA extracted from either sample type. TCRbeta CDR3 regions were amplified from genomic DNA using the immunoSEQ Assay, a bias-controlled multiplex PCR. As for how the authors treated the data: Nucleated cell counts per sample were estimated from amplification of reference gene primers within the assay. To quantify the absolute abundance of each unique TCRbeta CDR3 rearrangement, sequence reads were collapsed and filtered. For each sample, productive Simpson clonality was calculated as the square root of Simpson's diversity index across productive rearrangements. In its TCRdb copy, this immuneACCESS table keeps in-frame sequences only and misses some clones. Where compared with another copy, unresolved V genes explain less than half of these, and the others have no known cause. For V, J and clone size, that table is used; D and trimming come from the DNA. The sample table shows about 220,000 clones, and more than 65% are seen once. The top ten clonotypes cover roughly 2.3% of the sample.

The CDR3 spans 13 residues, from the cysteine through the phenylalanine. Only CDR3 DNA remains: 39 bases, in frame from the first base. From a lookup of the germline V gene, CDR1 and CDR2 are KGHSH and LQKENI. The V and J ends are trimmed by 3 bases and 7 bases, leaving 12 bases between them. What the work shows at the level of the full study, not this receptor alone: The quantity of clinical and demographic metadata differed by source and by participant and was supplied without curation.

Note on this clone: Its antigen is unknown. Base qualities are missing; no much larger clone stands one base away.

The chain is made from TRBV18 and TRBJ1-1; the D region possibly corresponds to TRBD1 (6 bases align). The TCR comes from a woman aged 60-75 years with acute or convalescent COVID-19. Material for sequencing was peripheral blood. The CDR3 reads as follows: CASSPREQGEAFF. The DNA reads TGTGCCAGCTCACCCCGGGAACAGGGTGAAGCTTTCTTT.